One sample yielded the 19 T cell receptor beta chains listed below, sequenced in a study of human T cells and chemical hapten exposure. Time point given: patch test 2, 6 weeks after DPC sensitization. Treatment here: therapeutic diphenylcyclopropenone sensitization with weekly scalp DPC. TCRdb called the RACE reads again in MiXCR, with one record for every CDR3 protein. The sample has about 40,000 distinct CDR3 sequences, around 3.2% seen once. Here the sequenced sample was whole blood, taken in connection with sensitization to the hapten diphenylcyclopropenone (DPC). These receptors came from a man aged 40-55 years with alopecia areata. Some clones in this sample may be carry-over from other donors' samples.

This clonotype occurred many times. The chain combines TRBV20-1 with TRBJ2-4; TRBD2 matches 7 bases. Germline V gene lookup returns CDR1 DFQATT and CDR2 SNEGSKA (reference sequence). V trimming: 1 base; J trimming: 6 bases; junction bases outside the gene matches: 15. This CDR3 comprises 17 residues. Here the CDR3 reads CSARGRSSGRGLNIQYF. The CDR3, as DNA: TGCAGTGCTAGAGGCCGGTCTAGCGGTCGGGGATTAAACATTCAGTACTTC.

The sample holds many counts of this clonotype. The chain recombines TRBV5-4 with TRBJ2-2; 7 nucleotides line up with TRBD1. This CDR3 contains 16 residues. The V gene end was trimmed by 5 bases and the J gene end by 5 bases; junction bases not matched to a gene: 12. In germline, CDR1 is SGHNT, CDR2 YYREEE (reference sequence). The CDR3 nucleotides are TGTGCCAGCAGTAGTCCACAGGGGCGAACGACCGGGGAGCTGTTTTTT. It encodes CASSSPQGRTTGELFF.

This clonotype was observed at least ten times. This CDR3 reads CASSPTGTLEETQYF. Here the CDR3 DNA reads TGTGCCAGCAGCCCAACAGGGACCCTTGAAGAGACCCAGTACTTC. The chain is built from TRBV5-6 and TRBJ2-5, with D maybe TRBD1 (6 bases). Germline CDR1 reads SGHDT; CDR2 reads YYEEEE. The CDR3 consists of 15 residues. Trimming took 4 bases from V and 3 from J, leaving 16 bases between them.

The rearrangement joins TRBV2 to TRBJ1-5; unclear D gene. The germline V gene has CDR1 SNHLY and CDR2 FYNNEI. The CDR3 contains 13 residues. V was clipped by 8 bases and J by 3 bases, with 11 bases between them. The CDR3 DNA reads TGTGCCAGCGCTCGGCAGGACAATCAGCCCCAGCATTTT. It specifies CASARQDNQPQHF.

This clonotype was recorded at least ten times. This chain links TRBV12-3 or TRBV12-4 with TRBJ2-5; D is uncertain. The CDR3 covers 15 residues. Trimming took off 6 bases at V and 3 bases at J, with 17 bases between the two ends. CDR3 sequence: CASSLRMGVKETQYF. Written as DNA, the CDR3 is TGTGCCAGCAGCCTCCGAATGGGTGTAAAAGAGACCCAGTACTTC.

The sample holds many counts of this clonotype. This chain connects TRBV9 to TRBJ1-2; 9 bases are a match to TRBD1. Germline CDR1 and CDR2: SGDLS and YYNGEE. V was pared by 0 bases and J by 3 bases, with 3 bases of the junction left unmatched. The CDR3 is made up of 15 amino acids. The CDR3 DNA reads as TGTGCCAGCAGCGTAGGGGGGGACAGGGACTATGGCTACACCTTC. The encoded protein is CASSVGGDRDYGYTF.

This clonotype showed up just a few times. The chain links TRBV19 to TRBJ2-3; maybe TRBD1 (6 bases). V was pared by 7 bases and J by 8 bases, with 25 bases between. Germline assignment: CDR1 LNHDA and CDR2 SQIVND (reference sequence). This CDR3 has 16 amino acids. The CDR3 sequence: CASNKGQTRGSSTQYF. The CDR3 DNA reads as TGTGCCAGTAACAAAGGACAGACCCGAGGTTCGAGTACGCAGTATTTT.

In this sample, this clonotype turned up a few times. The CDR3 sequence is CASSIWQGTSNQPQHF. The CDR3 region has the DNA TGTGCCAGTAGTATTTGGCAGGGCACGAGCAATCAGCCCCAGCATTTT. The chain uses TRBV19 and TRBJ1-5, with D possibly being TRBD1 (5 bases). Trimming took 3 bases from V and 1 from J, leaving 13 bases between them. The germline gives CDR1 LNHDA, CDR2 SQIVND (reference sequence). The CDR3 is made up of 16 amino acids.

This clonotype was observed at least ten times. This chain uses TRBV6-5 with TRBJ2-5, with 8 bases lining up with TRBD1. Germline V lookup: CDR1 MNHEY, CDR2 SVGAGI. The CDR3 is 14 amino acids. V gave up 4 bases and J gave up 2 bases; unmatched junction bases: 3. CDR3 amino acids: CASSFGQGQETQYF. In DNA, the CDR3 is TGTGCCAGCAGTTTCGGACAGGGTCAAGAGACCCAGTACTTC.

This clonotype has a count of ten or more. The genes are TRBV21-1 and TRBJ2-5. TRBV21-1 is flagged as a pseudogene. This CDR3 is built from 11 residues. The CDR3 is CASSKEETQYF. Here the CDR3 DNA reads TGTGCCAGCAGCAAAGAAGAGACCCAGTACTTC.

This clonotype appeared a few times. The chain is built from TRBV20-1 and TRBJ2-3; 13 nucleotides match TRBD2. With 5 bases clipped from V and 12 bases from J, the junction kept 8 bases outside the gene matches. This CDR3 region has 13 residues. Germline CDR1 reads DFQATT; CDR2 reads SNEGSKA (reference sequence). Here the CDR3 DNA reads TGCAGTGCTCTCACTAGCGGGAGGGCCCGACAGTATTTT. Protein sequence: CSALTSGRARQYF.

This clonotype was picked up a small number of times. V and J are TRBV7-2 and TRBJ2-1; D not certain. CDR3 length: 17 amino acids. Trimming pared 1 base from V and 1 base from J, leaving 14 bases between. Germline V lookup: CDR1 SGHTA, CDR2 FQGNSA. CDR3 nucleotide sequence: TGTGCCAGCAGCTTAGGTGGGATGACCCGATCCTACAATGAGCAGTTCTTC. It translates to CASSLGGMTRSYNEQFF.

V and J are TRBV5-4 and TRBJ2-7; tentative D call: TRBD1 (6 bases). Germline CDR1 and CDR2: SGHNT and YYREEE (reference sequence). V gave up 4 bases and J gave up 1 base, with 9 bases separating them. The CDR3 consists of 13 residues. The chain's CDR3 is CASSRQGSYEQYF. Here the CDR3 DNA reads TGTGCCAGCAGCCGCCAGGGGTCCTACGAGCAGTACTTC.

This clonotype appeared many times. The J gene is TRBJ2-5, the V gene TRBV5-1; 8 bases map to TRBD2. The CDR3 is 16 residues long. The V gene's germline CDR1 is SGHRS and CDR2 YFSETQ. With V trimmed by 4 bases and J by 2 bases, 10 bases remained unmatched. The DNA of the CDR3 is TGCGCCAGCAGCCAGGTAGCGGGATTATCGCAAGAGACCCAGTACTTC. Residues: CASSQVAGLSQETQYF.

This clonotype was detected many times. The rearrangement links TRBV28 to TRBJ1-5; 8 nucleotides match TRBD1. V was clipped by 8 bases and J by 1 base; unmatched bases: 7. The CDR3 has 15 amino acids. The V gene's germline CDR1 is MDHEN and CDR2 SYDVKM. CDR3 nucleotide sequence: TGTGCCAGCCGGATGACAGGGGTAAGCAATCAGCCCCAGCATTTT. This gives the protein CASRMTGVSNQPQHF.

In its sample, this clonotype was seen many times. The chain links TRBV28 to TRBJ1-1; D may be TRBD1 (5 bases). From germline, CDR1 is MDHEN and CDR2 SYDVKM. The V end was cut by 10 bases, the J end by 5 bases, with 14 bases between. The CDR3 is 12 residues long. CDR3 DNA: TGTGCCACTGGGCAGGGTGGAACTGAAGCTTTCTTT. It codes for CATGQGGTEAFF.

This clonotype appeared many times. This chain uses TRBV20-1 with TRBJ2-2; 11 positions agree with TRBD1. CDR1 is DFQATT and CDR2 is SNEGSKA in the germline V gene (reference sequence). V dropped 4 bases and J dropped 4; count of bases not matched to a gene: 2. The CDR3 sequence is 14 residues long. This chain's CDR3 is CSAKGQGGTGELFF. CDR3 DNA sequence: TGCAGTGCTAAGGGACAGGGGGGCACCGGGGAGCTGTTTTTT.

V usage is TRBV5-1 and J usage is TRBJ2-1, with 8 bases aligning to TRBD2. The ends lost 3 bases at V and 6 bases at J; junction bases unmatched: 11. The CDR3 runs 16 residues. The germline V gene has CDR1 SGHRS and CDR2 YFSETQ. The CDR3 DNA is TGCGCCAGCAGCTCTATATCTAGCGGGTCCGCCAATGAGCAGTTCTTC. Translation: CASSSISSGSANEQFF.

This clonotype was recorded at least ten times. The J gene is TRBJ2-3, the V gene TRBV20-1; D might be TRBD1 or TRBD2, each matching 5 bases. Germline values: CDR1 DFQATT, CDR2 SNEGSKA (reference sequence). V lost 6 bases and J lost 10, with 26 bases in between. CDR3 length equals 15 residues. The CDR3 DNA reads as TGCAGTGCAACTCCAGCTGGGACCCCCGCTCAGGCGCAGTATTTT. Its protein is CSATPAGTPAQAQYF.